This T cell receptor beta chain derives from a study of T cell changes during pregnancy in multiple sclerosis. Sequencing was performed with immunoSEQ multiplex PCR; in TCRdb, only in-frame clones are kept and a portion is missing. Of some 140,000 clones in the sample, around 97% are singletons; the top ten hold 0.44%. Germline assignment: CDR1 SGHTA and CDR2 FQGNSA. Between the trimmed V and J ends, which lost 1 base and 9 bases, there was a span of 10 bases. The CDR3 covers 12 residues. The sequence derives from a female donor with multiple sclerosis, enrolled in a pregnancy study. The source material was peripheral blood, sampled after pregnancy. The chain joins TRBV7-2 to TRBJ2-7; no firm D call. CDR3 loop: CASSLELSTQYF. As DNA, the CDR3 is TGTGCCAGCAGCTTAGAATTGTCTACGCAGTACTTC.